Listed here are 14 T cell receptor beta chains from one sample, sequenced in a study of monozygotic twins with inflammatory bowel disease. TCRdb reprocessed the 5' RACE reads and stores each CDR3 protein as one record, lacking DNA. The sample data list fewer than 350,000 distinct CDR3 sequences. Sequencing was performed on blood. All receptors derive from a human donor with ulcerative colitis or Crohn's disease, or a healthy co-twin of an affected twin (not recorded which).

The V call is TRBV6-5, the J call TRBJ1-2; TCRdb calls TRBD1, which cannot be checked without DNA. The germline gives CDR1 MNHEY, CDR2 SVGAGI. CDR3 length: 15 residues. The CDR3 spells CASSYQPGGAYGYTF.

This rearrangement joins TRBV18 to TRBJ1-1. The CDR3 has 15 residues. Germline V gene data show CDR1 as KGHSH and CDR2 as LQKENI. The CDR3 is CASSPIEVTLEEAFF.

This chain joins TRBV21-1 and TRBJ1-6; the TCRdb D gene call, TRBD1, has no DNA to confirm it. TRBV21-1 is termed a pseudogene. The length of the CDR3 is 14 residues. The CDR3 region is CASRGGQALSPLHF.

The chain combines TRBV6-2 or TRBV6-3 with TRBJ1-2; TCRdb lists TRBD1, though no DNA is available to test this call. The CDR3 spans 16 residues. Germline V gene lookup returns CDR1 MNHEY and CDR2 SVGEGT. This CDR3 reads CASTTRTDPPNYGYTF.

The chain is built from TRBV7-2 and TRBJ2-2; TCRdb designates TRBD1, a call that cannot be tested without DNA. CDR1 is SGHTA and CDR2 is FQGNSA in the germline V gene. The CDR3 is 15 residues long. This CDR3 is CASSLHRGRGGELFF.

V and J are TRBV6-2 or TRBV6-3 and TRBJ1-1. This CDR3 region has 14 residues. CDR1 and CDR2 (germline): MNHEY, SVGEGT. CDR3 loop: CASSYSKRRYEAFF.

This rearrangement joins TRBV10-2 to TRBJ1-1; TCRdb proposes TRBD1, but this gene call is untestable without DNA. The CDR3 is 13 amino acids. Germline V gene lookup returns CDR1 WSHSY and CDR2 SAAADI. The CDR3 region is CASSPGSGAEAFF.

V is TRBV28 and J is TRBJ2-3; TCRdb returns TRBD1, unconfirmable since there is no DNA. The CDR3 extends over 15 amino acids. Per the germline V gene, CDR1 is MDHEN and CDR2 is SYDVKM. CDR3: CASSLTGTNTDTQYF.

The CDR3 loop reads CASSFWETGELFF. This chain uses TRBV7-6 with TRBJ2-2. The germline V gene encodes CDR1 SGHVS and CDR2 FNYEAQ. This CDR3 has 13 residues.

CDR3: CATALGGANEQYF. The rearrangement joins TRBV27 to TRBJ2-7; the TRBD1 assignment by TCRdb is unverifiable without DNA. The CDR3 runs 13 residues. The germline V gene encodes CDR1 MNHEY and CDR2 SMNVEV (reference sequence).

This sequence joins TRBV2 and TRBJ1-5. CDR1 and CDR2 from the germline V gene are SNHLY and FYNNEI. The CDR3 runs to 13 residues. The CDR3 region is CASTEVSDQPQHF.

The chain carries TRBV6-5 and TRBJ1-2; checking the TCRdb D call of TRBD1 is not possible without DNA. Germline loops: CDR1 MNHEY, CDR2 SVGAGI. The length of the CDR3 is 15 residues. CDR3 sequence reads: CASSWIRDRVYGYTF.

The V call is TRBV6-1, the J call TRBJ1-6. Germline CDR1 and CDR2: MNHNS and SASEGT. The CDR3 length is 14 residues. The CDR3 spells CASAIGRGESPLHF.

CDR3 in amino acids: CASRRTGAENTIYF. The chain recombines TRBV7-2 with TRBJ1-3; TCRdb's assignment of TRBD1 cannot be checked, as there is no DNA. Germline-derived CDR1 and CDR2 are SGHTA and FQGNSA. This CDR3 region has 14 residues.